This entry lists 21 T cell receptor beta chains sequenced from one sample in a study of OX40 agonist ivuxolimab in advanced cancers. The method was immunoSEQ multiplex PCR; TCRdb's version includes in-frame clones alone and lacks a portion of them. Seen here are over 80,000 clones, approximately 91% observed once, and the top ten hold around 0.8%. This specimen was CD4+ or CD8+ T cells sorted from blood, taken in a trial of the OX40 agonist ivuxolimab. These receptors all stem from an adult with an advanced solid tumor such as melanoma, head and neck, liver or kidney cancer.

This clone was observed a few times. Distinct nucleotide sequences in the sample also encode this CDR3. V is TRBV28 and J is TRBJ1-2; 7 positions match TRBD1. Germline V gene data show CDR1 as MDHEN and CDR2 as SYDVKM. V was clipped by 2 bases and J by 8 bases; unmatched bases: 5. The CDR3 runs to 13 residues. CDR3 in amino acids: CASSLEGARGYTF. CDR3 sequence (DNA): TGTGCCAGCAGTTTAGAGGGGGCGCGGGGCTACACCTTC.

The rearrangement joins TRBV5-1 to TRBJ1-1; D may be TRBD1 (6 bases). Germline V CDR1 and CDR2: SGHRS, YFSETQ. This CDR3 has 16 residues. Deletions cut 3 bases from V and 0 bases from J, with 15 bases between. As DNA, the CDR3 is TGCGCCAGCAGCTGGGGTCCAGGGGAGTTGAACACTGAAGCTTTCTTT. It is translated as CASSWGPGELNTEAFF. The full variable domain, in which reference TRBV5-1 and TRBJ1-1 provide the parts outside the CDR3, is KAGVTQTPRYLIKTRGQQVTLSCSPISGHRSVSWYQQTPGQGLQFLFEYFSETQRNKGNFPGRFSGRQFSNSRSEMNVSTLELGDSALYLCASSWGPGELNTEAFFGQGTRLTVV.

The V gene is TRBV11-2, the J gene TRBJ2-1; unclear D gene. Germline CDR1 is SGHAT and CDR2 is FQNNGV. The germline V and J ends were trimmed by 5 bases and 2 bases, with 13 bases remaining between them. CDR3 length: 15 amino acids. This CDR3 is CASSQGPPTYNEQFF. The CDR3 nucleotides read TGTGCCAGCAGCCAAGGACCCCCGACCTACAATGAGCAGTTCTTC.

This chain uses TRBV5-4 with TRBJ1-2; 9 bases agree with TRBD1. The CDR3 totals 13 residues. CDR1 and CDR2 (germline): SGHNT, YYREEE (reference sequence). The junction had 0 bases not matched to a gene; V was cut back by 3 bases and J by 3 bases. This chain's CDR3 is CASSWDRDYGYTF. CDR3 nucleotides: TGTGCCAGCAGCTGGGACAGGGACTATGGCTACACCTTC.

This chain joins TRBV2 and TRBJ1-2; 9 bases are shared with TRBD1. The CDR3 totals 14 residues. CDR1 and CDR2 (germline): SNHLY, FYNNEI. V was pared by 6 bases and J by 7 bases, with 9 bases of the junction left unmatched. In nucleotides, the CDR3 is TGTGCCAGCAGCCCCGGGACAGGGAGGGTTGGCTACACCTTC. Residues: CASSPGTGRVGYTF. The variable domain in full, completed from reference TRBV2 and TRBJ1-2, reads EPEVTQTPSHQVTQMGQEVILRCVPISNHLYFYWYRQILGQKVEFLVSFYNNEISEKSEIFDDQFSVERPDGSNFTLKIRSTKLEDSAMYFCASSPGTGRVGYTFGSGTRLTVV.

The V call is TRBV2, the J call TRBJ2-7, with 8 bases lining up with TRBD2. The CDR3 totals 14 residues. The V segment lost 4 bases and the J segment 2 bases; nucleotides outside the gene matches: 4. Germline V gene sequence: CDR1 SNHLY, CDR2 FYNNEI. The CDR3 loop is CASSGTSGTYEQYF. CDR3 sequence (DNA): TGTGCCAGCAGTGGAACTAGCGGCACCTACGAGCAGTACTTC.

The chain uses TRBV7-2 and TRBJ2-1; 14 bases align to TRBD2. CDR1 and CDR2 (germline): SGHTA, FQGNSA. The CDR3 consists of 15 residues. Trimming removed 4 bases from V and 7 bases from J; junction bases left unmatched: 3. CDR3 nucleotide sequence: TGTGCCAGCAGCTCCCGACTAGCGGGAGGGAATGAGCAGTTCTTC. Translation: CASSSRLAGGNEQFF.

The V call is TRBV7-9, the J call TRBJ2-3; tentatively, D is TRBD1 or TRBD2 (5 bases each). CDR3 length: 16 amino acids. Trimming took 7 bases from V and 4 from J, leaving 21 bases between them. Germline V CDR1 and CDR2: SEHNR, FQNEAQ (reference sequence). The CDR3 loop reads CASTAPLGVTADTQYF. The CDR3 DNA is TGTGCCAGCACCGCGCCCTTGGGGGTTACGGCAGATACGCAGTATTTT.

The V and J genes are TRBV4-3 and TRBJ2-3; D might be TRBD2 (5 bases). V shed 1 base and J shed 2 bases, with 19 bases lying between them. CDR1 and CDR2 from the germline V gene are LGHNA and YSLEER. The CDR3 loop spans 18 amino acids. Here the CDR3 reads CASSQVAPQVGNTDTQYF. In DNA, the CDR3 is TGCGCCAGCAGCCAAGTAGCGCCCCAGGTGGGGAACACAGATACGCAGTATTTT.

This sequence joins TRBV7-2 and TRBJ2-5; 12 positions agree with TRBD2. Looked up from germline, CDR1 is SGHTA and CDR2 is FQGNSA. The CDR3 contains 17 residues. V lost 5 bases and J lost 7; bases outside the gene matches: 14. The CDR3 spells CASSIGLAGGPVGTQYF. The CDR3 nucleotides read TGTGCCAGCAGCATCGGCCTAGCGGGAGGGCCCGTCGGGACCCAGTACTTC.

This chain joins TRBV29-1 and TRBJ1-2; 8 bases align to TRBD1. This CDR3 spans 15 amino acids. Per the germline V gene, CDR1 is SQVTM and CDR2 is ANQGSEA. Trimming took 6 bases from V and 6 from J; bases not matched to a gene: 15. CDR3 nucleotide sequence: TGCAGCGTGGGGCCCCCGACAGGGGAGCAAAATGGCTACACCTTC. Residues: CSVGPPTGEQNGYTF. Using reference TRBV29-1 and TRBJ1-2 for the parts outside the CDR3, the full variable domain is SAVISQKPSRDICQRGTSLTIQCQVDSQVTMMFWYRQQPGQSLTLIATANQGSEATYESGFVIDKFPISRPNLTFSTLTVSNMSPEDSSIYLCSVGPPTGEQNGYTFGSGTRLTVV.

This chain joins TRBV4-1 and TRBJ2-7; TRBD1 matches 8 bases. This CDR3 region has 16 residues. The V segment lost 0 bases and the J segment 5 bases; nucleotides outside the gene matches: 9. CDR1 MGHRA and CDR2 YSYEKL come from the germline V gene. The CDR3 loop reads CASSQEGAGGIDEQYF. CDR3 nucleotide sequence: TGCGCCAGCAGCCAAGAAGGTGCAGGGGGCATCGACGAGCAGTACTTC.

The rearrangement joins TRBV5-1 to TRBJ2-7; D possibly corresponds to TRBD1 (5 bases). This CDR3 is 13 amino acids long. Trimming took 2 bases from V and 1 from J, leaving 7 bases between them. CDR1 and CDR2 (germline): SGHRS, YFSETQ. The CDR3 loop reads CASSLRGSYEQYF. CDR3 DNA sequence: TGCGCCAGCAGCTTAAGGGGATCCTACGAGCAGTACTTC.

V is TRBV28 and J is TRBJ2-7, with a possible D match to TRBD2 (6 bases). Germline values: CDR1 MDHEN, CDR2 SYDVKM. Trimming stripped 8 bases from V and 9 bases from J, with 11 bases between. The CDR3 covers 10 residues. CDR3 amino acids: CASGGRWQYF. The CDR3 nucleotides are TGTGCCAGCGGGGGGAGGTGGCAGTACTTC.

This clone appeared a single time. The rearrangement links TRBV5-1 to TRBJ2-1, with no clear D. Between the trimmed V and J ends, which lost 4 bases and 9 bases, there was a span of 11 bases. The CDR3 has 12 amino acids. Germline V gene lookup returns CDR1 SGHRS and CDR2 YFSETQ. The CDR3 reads CASSLLVSEQFF. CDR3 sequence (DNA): TGCGCCAGCAGCCTCCTAGTATCTGAGCAGTTCTTC. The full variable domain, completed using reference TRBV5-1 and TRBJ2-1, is KAGVTQTPRYLIKTRGQQVTLSCSPISGHRSVSWYQQTPGQGLQFLFEYFSETQRNKGNFPGRFSGRQFSNSRSEMNVSTLELGDSALYLCASSLLVSEQFFGPGTRLTVL.

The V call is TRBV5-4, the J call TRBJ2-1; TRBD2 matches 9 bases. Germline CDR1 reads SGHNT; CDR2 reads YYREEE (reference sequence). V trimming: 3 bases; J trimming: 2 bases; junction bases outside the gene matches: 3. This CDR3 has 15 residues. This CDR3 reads CASSWGLATYNEQFF. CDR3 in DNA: TGTGCCAGCAGCTGGGGACTAGCTACCTACAATGAGCAGTTCTTC.

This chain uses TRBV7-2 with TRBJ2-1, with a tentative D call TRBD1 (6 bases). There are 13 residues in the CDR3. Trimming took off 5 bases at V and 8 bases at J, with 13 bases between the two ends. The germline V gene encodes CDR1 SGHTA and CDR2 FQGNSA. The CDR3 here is CASSPQKGDEQFF. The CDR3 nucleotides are TGTGCCAGCAGCCCCCAGAAGGGGGATGAGCAGTTCTTC.

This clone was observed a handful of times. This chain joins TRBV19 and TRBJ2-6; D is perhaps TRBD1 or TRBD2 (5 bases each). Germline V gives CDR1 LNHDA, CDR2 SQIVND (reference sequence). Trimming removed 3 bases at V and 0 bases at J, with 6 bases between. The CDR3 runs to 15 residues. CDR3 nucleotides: TGTGCCAGTAGTATGAGGGGCTCTGGGGCCAACGTCCTGACTTTC. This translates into CASSMRGSGANVLTF.

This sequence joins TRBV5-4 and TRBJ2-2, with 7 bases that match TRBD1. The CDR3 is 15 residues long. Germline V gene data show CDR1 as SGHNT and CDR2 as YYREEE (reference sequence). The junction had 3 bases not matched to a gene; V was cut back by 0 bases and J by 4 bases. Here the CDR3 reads CASSLVSGGTGELFF. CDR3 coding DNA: TGTGCCAGCAGCTTGGTGTCAGGGGGCACCGGGGAGCTGTTTTTT.

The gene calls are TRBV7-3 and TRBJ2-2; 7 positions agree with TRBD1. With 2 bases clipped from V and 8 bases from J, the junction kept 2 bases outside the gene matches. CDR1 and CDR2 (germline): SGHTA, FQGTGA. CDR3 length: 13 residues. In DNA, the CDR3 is TGTGCCAGCAGCTTACAGGGGGAGGGGGAGCTGTTTTTT. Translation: CASSLQGEGELFF.

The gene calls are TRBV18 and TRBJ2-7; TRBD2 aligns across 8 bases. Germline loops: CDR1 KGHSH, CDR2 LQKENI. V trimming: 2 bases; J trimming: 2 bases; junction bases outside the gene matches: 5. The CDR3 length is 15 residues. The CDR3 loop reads CASSPAGGGAYEQYV. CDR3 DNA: TGTGCCAGCTCACCAGCCGGGGGGGGCGCCTACGAGCAGTACGTC.